The present T cell receptor (beta chain) was sequenced within a study of blood T cell repertoires in COVID-19. The CDR3 spans 12 residues. The ends were cut back, 5 bases at V and 2 bases at J, with 5 bases in the middle. Germline assignment: CDR1 MNHEY and CDR2 SMNVEV (reference sequence). Sequencing was performed with immunoSEQ multiplex PCR; in TCRdb, only in-frame clones are kept and a portion is missing. The table has a few hundred thousand clones, approximately 81% seen once. This sequence was found in a woman aged 45-65 years who had been exposed to COVID-19. The sample taken for sequencing was PBMCs or T cells enriched from blood (not recorded which). V gene TRBV27 combines with J gene TRBJ2-3; D remains ambiguous. CDR3: CASSPNTDTQYF. The CDR3 region has the DNA TGTGCCAGCAGTCCCAACACAGATACGCAGTATTTT.